This is a list of T cell receptor beta chains from one sample in a study of molecular identifiers for immune sequencing clone quantification. Via MiXCR, TCRdb re-called the PCR reads, giving one row per CDR3 protein. The sample lists 600,000 to 650,000 distinct CDR3 sequences, less than 20% occurring once. Sequenced material: naive CD8+ T cells from blood, with Jurkat cell RNA spiked in. The receptors originated from a human donor in good health. Some libraries in this study had Jurkat cell RNA spiked in. The CDR3 runs from the conserved cysteine through the conserved F or W. The D gene is left open where the match is weak. Not every row has a clone size; where given, it reads once, few, many or a size class.

many	TRBV5-6	TRBJ2-7	.	CASSLDGLRTAISYEQYF	TGTGCCAGCAGCTTGGACGGCCTCCGGACAGCAATATCCTACGAGCAGTACTTC
few	TRBV4-3	TRBJ1-5	.	CASSQDFGVRGPNQPQHF	TGCGCCAGCAGCCAAGATTTTGGGGTTAGGGGCCCCAATCAGCCCCAGCATTTT
many	TRBV7-9	TRBJ1-6	.	CATSGEGGSSPLHF	TGTGCTACCAGCGGGGAGGGAGGAAGTTCACCCCTCCACTTT
many	TRBV6-4	TRBJ2-3	.	CASSEVVGMDTQYF	TGTGCCAGCAGTGAGGTAGTGGGTATGGATACGCAGTATTTT
.	TRBV19	TRBJ1-3	.	CASTLGNTIYF	TGTGCCAGTACGCTGGGAAACACCATATATTTT
few	TRBV2	TRBJ1-1	TRBD1	CASRSRGLGPEAFF	TGTGCCAGCAGAAGCAGGGGGCTTGGCCCTGAAGCTTTCTTT
many	TRBV13	TRBJ2-7	.	CASSFRLGGPEQYF	TGTGCCAGCAGCTTCCGTTTGGGGGGGCCCGAGCAGTACTTC
.	TRBV12-3/TRBV12-4	TRBJ1-2	.	CASSLEGGPYGYTF	TGTGCCAGCAGTTTGGAAGGGGGTCCCTATGGCTACACCTTC
many	TRBV6-1	TRBJ2-2	TRBD2	CATAGGTNTGELFF	TGTGCCACTGCGGGGGGGACGAACACCGGGGAGCTGTTTTTT
many	TRBV2	TRBJ2-7	.	CASSGPQGRAYEQYF	TGTGCCAGCAGTGGGCCACAGGGTCGGGCCTACGAGCAGTACTTC
.	TRBV11-2	TRBJ2-3	.	CASSLGWGAADTQYF	TGTGCCAGCAGCTTAGGGTGGGGGGCAGCAGATACGCAGTATTTT
many	TRBV7-3	TRBJ1-1	.	CASSLSPNWEAFF	TGTGCCAGCAGCTTAAGTCCCAACTGGGAAGCTTTCTTT
few	TRBV19	TRBJ2-7	.	CASTGSSSYEQYF	TGTGCCAGTACAGGGAGCAGCTCCTACGAGCAGTACTTC
few	TRBV4-2	TRBJ2-7	.	CASSQGGETYEQYF	TGTGCCAGCAGCCAAGGGGGTGAAACCTACGAGCAGTACTTC
many	TRBV7-9	TRBJ2-7	.	CASTPDFLAYEQYF	TGTGCCAGCACCCCAGATTTCTTAGCCTACGAGCAGTACTTC
many	TRBV25-1	TRBJ2-1	.	CACGGLYEQFF	TGTGCTTGTGGCGGGTTGTACGAGCAGTTCTTC
many	TRBV30	TRBJ1-5	.	CAWSGGSQPQHF	TGTGCCTGGAGTGGCGGGAGTCAGCCCCAGCATTTT
few	TRBV6-2/TRBV6-3	TRBJ1-6	.	CASSSRTDLSTPLHF	TGTGCCAGCAGTTCTCGGACGGACCTCTCGACACCCCTCCACTTT
few	TRBV7-3	TRBJ2-3	TRBD2	CASSPGATSGYTDTQYF	TGTGCCAGCAGCCCAGGGGCCACTAGCGGCTACACAGATACGCAGTATTTT
many	TRBV2	TRBJ1-4	TRBD1	CASSEVDRRPNEKLFF	TGTGCCAGCAGTGAGGTGGACAGGCGACCGAATGAAAAACTGTTTTTT
many	TRBV7-9	TRBJ2-7	.	CASSQPGGHEQYF	TGTGCCAGCAGCCAGCCCGGGGGGCACGAGCAGTACTTC
few	TRBV27	TRBJ2-2	.	CASSLYATGELFF	TGTGCCAGCAGTTTATATGCCACCGGGGAGCTGTTTTTT
.	TRBV11-2	TRBJ2-2	TRBD2	CASSSSGPSGRTGELFF	TGTGCCAGCAGCTCATCCGGGCCTAGCGGGAGAACCGGGGAGCTGTTTTTT
many	TRBV6-6	TRBJ2-7	.	CASKAGAGEQYF	TGTGCCAGCAAGGCAGGGGCGGGAGAGCAGTACTTC
many	TRBV7-8	TRBJ2-3	TRBD2	CASSSPRGLNTDTQYF	TGTGCCAGCAGCTCCCCGAGGGGACTAAACACAGATACGCAGTATTTT
.	TRBV7-9	TRBJ2-1	TRBD2	CASSPQAGGNEQFF	TGTGCCAGCAGCCCCCAAGCGGGAGGGAATGAGCAGTTCTTC
.	TRBV4-1	TRBJ2-5	TRBD2	CASSQVGGRETQYF	TGCGCCAGCAGCCAAGTGGGGGGGAGAGAGACCCAGTACTTC
many	TRBV12-3/TRBV12-4	TRBJ2-6	.	CASSGPSPWGANVLTF	TGTGCCAGCAGCGGACCGTCCCCGTGGGGGGCCAACGTCCTGACTTTC
.	TRBV15	TRBJ1-5	.	CATSLGLINQPQHF	TGTGCCACCAGCCTAGGCCTTATCAATCAGCCCCAGCATTTT
many	TRBV13	TRBJ1-1	.	CASSSRPGTGGDTEAFF	TGTGCCAGCAGCTCCCGTCCGGGGACGGGGGGTGACACTGAAGCTTTCTTT
many	TRBV7-6	TRBJ2-1	.	CASSPQWGYEQFF	TGTGCCAGCAGCCCACAGTGGGGGTATGAGCAGTTCTTC
.	TRBV3-1	TRBJ2-3	TRBD2	CASSQGLAGGIIYNTDTQYF	TGTGCCAGCAGCCAGGGACTAGCGGGGGGGATTATCTACAACACAGATACGCAGTATTTT
many	TRBV27	TRBJ2-4	TRBD2	CASSLGLAGSKNIQYF	TGTGCCAGCAGTTTGGGGCTAGCGGGGAGCAAAAACATTCAGTACTTC
.	TRBV6-6	TRBJ1-1	.	CASRNTGAFF	TGTGCCAGCCGTAACACTGGAGCTTTCTTT
few	TRBV20-1	TRBJ1-2	.	CSARAAGQDNYLSYGYTF	TGCAGTGCTAGAGCCGCCGGACAAGACAATTATCTGAGCTATGGCTACACCTTC